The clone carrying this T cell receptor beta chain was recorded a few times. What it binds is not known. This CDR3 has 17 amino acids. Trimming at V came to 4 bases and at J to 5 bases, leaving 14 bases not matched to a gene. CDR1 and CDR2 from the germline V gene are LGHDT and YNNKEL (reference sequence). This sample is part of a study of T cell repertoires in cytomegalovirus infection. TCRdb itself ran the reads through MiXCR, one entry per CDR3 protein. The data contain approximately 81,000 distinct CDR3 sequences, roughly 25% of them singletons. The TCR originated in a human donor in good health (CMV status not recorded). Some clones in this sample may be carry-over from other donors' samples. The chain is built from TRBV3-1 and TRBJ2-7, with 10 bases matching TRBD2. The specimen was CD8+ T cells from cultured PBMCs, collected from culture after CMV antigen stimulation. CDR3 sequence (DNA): TGTGCCAGCAGCCCTCCTTACTCTAGCGGGGGAGACCACGAGCAGTACTTC. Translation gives CASSPPYSSGGDHEQYF.